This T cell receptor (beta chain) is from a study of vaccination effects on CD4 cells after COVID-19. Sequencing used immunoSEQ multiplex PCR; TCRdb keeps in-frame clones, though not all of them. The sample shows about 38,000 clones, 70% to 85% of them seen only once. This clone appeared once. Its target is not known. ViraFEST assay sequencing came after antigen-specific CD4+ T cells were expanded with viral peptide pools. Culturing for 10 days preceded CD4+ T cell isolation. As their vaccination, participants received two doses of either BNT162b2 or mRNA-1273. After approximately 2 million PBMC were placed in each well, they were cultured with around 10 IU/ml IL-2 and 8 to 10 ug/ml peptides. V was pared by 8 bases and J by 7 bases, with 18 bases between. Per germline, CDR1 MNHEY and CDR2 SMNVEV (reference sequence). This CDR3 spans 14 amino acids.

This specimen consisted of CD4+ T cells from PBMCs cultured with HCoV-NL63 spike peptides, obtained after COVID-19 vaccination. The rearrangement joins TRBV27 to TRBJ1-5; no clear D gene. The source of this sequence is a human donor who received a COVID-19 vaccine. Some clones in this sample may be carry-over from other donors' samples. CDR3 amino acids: CASGLRQVGQPQHF. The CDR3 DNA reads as TGTGCCAGCGGATTGAGGCAGGTAGGACAGCCCCAGCATTTT.